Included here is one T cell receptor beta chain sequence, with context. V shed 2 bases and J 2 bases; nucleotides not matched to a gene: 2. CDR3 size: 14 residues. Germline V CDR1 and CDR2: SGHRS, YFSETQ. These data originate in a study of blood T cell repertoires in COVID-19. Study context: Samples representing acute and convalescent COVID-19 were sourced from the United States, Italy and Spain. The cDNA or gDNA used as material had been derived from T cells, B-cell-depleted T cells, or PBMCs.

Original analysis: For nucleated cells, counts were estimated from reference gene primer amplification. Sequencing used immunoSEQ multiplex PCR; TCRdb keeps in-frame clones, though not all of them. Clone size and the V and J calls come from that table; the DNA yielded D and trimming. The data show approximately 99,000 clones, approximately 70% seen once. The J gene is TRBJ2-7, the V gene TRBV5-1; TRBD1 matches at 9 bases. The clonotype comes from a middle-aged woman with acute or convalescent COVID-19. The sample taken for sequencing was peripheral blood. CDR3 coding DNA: TGCGCCAGCAGCTTCGGGACAGGGCCCTACGAGCAGTACTTC. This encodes CASSFGTGPYEQYF.